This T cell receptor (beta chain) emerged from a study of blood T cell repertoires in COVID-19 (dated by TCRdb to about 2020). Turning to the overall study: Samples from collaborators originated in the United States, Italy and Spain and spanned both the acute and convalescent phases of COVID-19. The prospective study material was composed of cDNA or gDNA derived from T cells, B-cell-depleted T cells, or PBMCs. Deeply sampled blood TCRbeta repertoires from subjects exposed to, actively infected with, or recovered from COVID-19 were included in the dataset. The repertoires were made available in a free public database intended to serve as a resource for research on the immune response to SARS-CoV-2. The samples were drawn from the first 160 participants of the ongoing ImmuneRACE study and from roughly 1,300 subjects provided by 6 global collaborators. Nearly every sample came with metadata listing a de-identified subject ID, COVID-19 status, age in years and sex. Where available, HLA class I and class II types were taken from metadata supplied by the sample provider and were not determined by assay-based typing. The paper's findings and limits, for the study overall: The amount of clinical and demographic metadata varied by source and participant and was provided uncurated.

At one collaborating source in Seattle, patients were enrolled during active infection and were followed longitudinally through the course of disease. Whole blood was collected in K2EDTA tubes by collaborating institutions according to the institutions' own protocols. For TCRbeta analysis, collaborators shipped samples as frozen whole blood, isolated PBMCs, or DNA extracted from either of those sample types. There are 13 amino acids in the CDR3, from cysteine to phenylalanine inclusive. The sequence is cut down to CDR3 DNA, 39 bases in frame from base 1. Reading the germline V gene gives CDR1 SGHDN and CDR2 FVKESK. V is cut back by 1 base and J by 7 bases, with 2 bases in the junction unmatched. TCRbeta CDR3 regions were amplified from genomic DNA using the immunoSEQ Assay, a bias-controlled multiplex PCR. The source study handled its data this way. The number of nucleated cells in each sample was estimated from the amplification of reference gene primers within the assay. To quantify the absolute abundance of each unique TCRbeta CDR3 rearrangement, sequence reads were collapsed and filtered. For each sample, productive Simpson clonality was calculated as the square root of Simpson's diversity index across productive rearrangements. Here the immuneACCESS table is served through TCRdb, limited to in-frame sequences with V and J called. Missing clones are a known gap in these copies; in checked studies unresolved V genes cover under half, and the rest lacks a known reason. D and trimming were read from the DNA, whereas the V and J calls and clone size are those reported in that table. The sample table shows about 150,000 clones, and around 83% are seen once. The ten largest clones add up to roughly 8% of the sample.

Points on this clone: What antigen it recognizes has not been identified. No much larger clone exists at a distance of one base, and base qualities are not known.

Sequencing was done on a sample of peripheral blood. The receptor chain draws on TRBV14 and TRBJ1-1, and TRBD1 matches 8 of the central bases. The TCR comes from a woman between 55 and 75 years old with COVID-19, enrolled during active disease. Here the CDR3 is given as CASSQGTGLEAFF. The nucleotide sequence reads TGTGCCAGCAGCCAAGGGACAGGGCTTGAAGCTTTCTTT.